The T cell receptor beta chain under discussion was sequenced for a study of human T cells and chemical hapten exposure. As for the study in general: Patch tests of 0.01% DPC on the upper back were read at 6 days. Points from the study as a whole: Among expanded TCRs, significantly more large CDR3 similarity clusters formed than among controls.

V lost 7 bases and J lost 1, with 9 bases in between. CDR3 length equals 13 residues. The time point here: patch test 1, 2 weeks after DPC sensitization. Described treatment: therapeutic diphenylcyclopropenone sensitization with weekly scalp DPC. About this clonotype itself: Its matching antigen is unknown.

Original data processing: 95,638 TCRs per sample was the median, with a range of about 20,000 to 690,600. MiXCR, applied by TCRdb to the RACE reads, yields one record per CDR3 protein. TCRdb's processing, not the study's, gives the V and J calls here. The top ten hold under 2.5% of the sample, which has some 380,000 distinct CDR3 sequences, nearly 5% seen once. The J gene is TRBJ2-3, the V gene TRBV12-3 or TRBV12-4, with D tentatively TRBD2 (5 bases). The TCR was taken from a woman in her forties or fifties with alopecia areata. Some clones in this sample may be carry-over from other donors' samples. Source: whole blood, taken in connection with sensitization to the hapten diphenylcyclopropenone (DPC). The CDR3 DNA sequence: TGTGCCAGCACTGCGGGCCGCACAGATACGCAGTATTTT. Amino acid sequence: CASTAGRTDTQYF.